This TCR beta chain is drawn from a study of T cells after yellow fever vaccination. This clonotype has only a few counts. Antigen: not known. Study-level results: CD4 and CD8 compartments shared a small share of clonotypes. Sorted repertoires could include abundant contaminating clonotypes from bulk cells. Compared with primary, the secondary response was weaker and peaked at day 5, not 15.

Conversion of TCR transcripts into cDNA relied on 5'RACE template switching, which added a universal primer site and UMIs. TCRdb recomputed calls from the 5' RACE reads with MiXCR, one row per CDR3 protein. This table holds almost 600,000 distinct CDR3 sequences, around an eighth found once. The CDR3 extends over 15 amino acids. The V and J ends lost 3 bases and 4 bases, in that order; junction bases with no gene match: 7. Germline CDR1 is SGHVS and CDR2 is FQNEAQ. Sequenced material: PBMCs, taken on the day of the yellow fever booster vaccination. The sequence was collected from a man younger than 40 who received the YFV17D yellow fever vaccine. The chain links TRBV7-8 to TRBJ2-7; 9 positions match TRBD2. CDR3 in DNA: TGTGCCAGCAGCTTGATTAGCGGGAGAGGGTACGAGCAGTACTTC. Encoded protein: CASSLISGRGYEQYF.